A single sample is the source of the 9 T cell receptor beta chains below, sequenced in a study of beta chain features in type 1 diabetes. The study, taken as a whole, reports: Shorter TCRB CDR3s, moderately but significantly so, were found in Type 1 diabetes patients in all four CD4+ subsets.

Expressed TCRB transcripts were sequenced after all isolated RNA was converted to cDNA. This table comes from immunoSEQ multiplex PCR, and its TCRdb copy is limited to in-frame clones, with some not included. The table has about 640,000 clones, 9.5% to 15% seen once; the top ten hold around 0.12%. These TCRs are of unknown antigen specificity. Sequences were obtained from naive CD4+ T cells from blood. These receptors all come from a man aged 25-40 years with type 1 diabetes.

The V call is TRBV7-2, the J call TRBJ1-5, with unresolved D. The CDR3 is 14 amino acids. In germline, CDR1 is SGHTA, CDR2 FQGNSA. Trimming cost V 0 bases and J 6 bases, with 9 bases left between them. DNA for the CDR3: TGTGCCAGCAGCTTAGCGATGGGTCCTCAGCCCCAGCATTTT. Protein: CASSLAMGPQPQHF.

The table lists this clone with a few counts. The chain is built from TRBV7-3 and TRBJ1-1; 9 bases line up with TRBD1. There are 16 residues in the CDR3. Trimming at V came to 5 bases and at J to 6 bases, leaving 13 bases not matched to a gene. Germline V gene lookup returns CDR1 SGHTA and CDR2 FQGTGA. CDR3 in amino acids: CASSNQPGQGQAEAFF. CDR3 in DNA: TGTGCCAGCAGCAATCAACCGGGACAGGGACAGGCTGAAGCTTTCTTT.

CDR3 in amino acids: CASSPQTGRGGEQYF. The CDR3 nucleotides read TGTGCCAGCAGCCCCCAAACCGGCCGGGGTGGCGAGCAGTACTTC. The V call is TRBV14, the J call TRBJ2-7; D may be TRBD2 (5 bases). The CDR3 runs 15 residues. V lost 4 bases and J lost 6, with 19 bases in between. From germline, CDR1 is SGHDN and CDR2 FVKESK.

This clone showed up just a few times. This chain connects TRBV5-1 to TRBJ2-7, with 10 positions matching TRBD1. The germline V gene has CDR1 SGHRS and CDR2 YFSETQ. The V segment lost 3 bases and the J segment 6 bases; nucleotides outside the gene matches: 12. The CDR3 has 16 amino acids. Here the CDR3 reads CASSSPSGDRGREQYF. The CDR3, as DNA: TGCGCCAGCAGCTCGCCCTCGGGTGACAGGGGGCGCGAGCAGTACTTC.

This clone has a handful of counts. The chain recombines TRBV9 with TRBJ2-5; TRBD1 agrees at 7 bases. Germline lookup yields CDR1 SGDLS and CDR2 YYNGEE. The V segment lost 6 bases and the J segment 2 bases; nucleotides outside the gene matches: 10. The CDR3 is 15 residues long. The CDR3 DNA follows: TGTGCCAGCACATCAGACAGGGCAGGGCAAGAGACCCAGTACTTC. As protein: CASTSDRAGQETQYF. The full variable domain, its missing parts supplied by reference TRBV9 and TRBJ2-5, is DSGVTQTPKHLITATGQRVTLRCSPRSGDLSVYWYQQSLDQGLQFLIQYYNGEERAKGNILERFSAQQFPDLHSELNLSSLELGDSALYFCASTSDRAGQETQYFGPGTRLLVL.

The CDR3 DNA follows: TGTGCCAGCAGTGAAGGGCTCCTGAGTGAGACCCAGTACTTC. This encodes CASSEGLLSETQYF. The chain recombines TRBV6-1 with TRBJ2-5, with D uncertain. CDR1 is MNHNS, CDR2 SASEGT, per germline. The CDR3 contains 14 residues. The V end was cut by 1 base, the J end by 5 bases, with 11 bases between.

The chain employs TRBV9 and TRBJ2-7; perhaps TRBD1 as D (6 bases). CDR1 SGDLS and CDR2 YYNGEE come from the germline V gene. The V gene lost 3 bases and the J gene lost 6 bases, with 16 bases spanning the gap. There are 14 residues in the CDR3. The CDR3 nucleotides are TGTGCCAGCAGCGAGTTGACACAGGGTGGCGAGCAGTACTTC. It translates to CASSELTQGGEQYF.

The chain uses TRBV18 and TRBJ2-5, with TRBD2 as a possible D gene (5 bases). From germline, CDR1 is KGHSH and CDR2 LQKENI. Trimming took 0 bases from V and 5 from J, leaving 16 bases between them. CDR3 length: 16 residues. This CDR3 is CASSPPSGSEVETQYF. The CDR3 DNA reads TGTGCCAGCTCACCACCAAGTGGTAGCGAAGTCGAGACCCAGTACTTC. Looking up the rest from reference TRBV18 and TRBJ2-5 gives the full variable domain: NAGVMQNPRHLVRRRGQEARLRCSPMKGHSHVYWYRQLPEEGLKFMVYLQKENIIDESGMPKERFSAEFPKEGPSILRIQQVVRGDSAAYFCASSPPSGSEVETQYFGPGTRLLVL.

This chain links TRBV7-2 with TRBJ1-1; D uncertain. The CDR3 loop spans 14 amino acids. Germline V CDR1 and CDR2: SGHTA, FQGNSA. With 5 bases removed from V and 2 bases from J, the gap between germline ends came to 12 bases. In DNA, the CDR3 is TGTGCCAGCAGCACCGGGCCAACTAACACTGAAGCTTTCTTT. Translated: CASSTGPTNTEAFF. The whole variable domain, filled in from reference TRBV7-2 and TRBJ1-1, reads GAGVSQSPSNKVTEKGKDVELRCDPISGHTALYWYRQSLGQGLEFLIYFQGNSAPDKSGLPSDRFSAERTGGSVSTLTIQRTQQEDSAVYLCASSTGPTNTEAFFGQGTRLTVV.